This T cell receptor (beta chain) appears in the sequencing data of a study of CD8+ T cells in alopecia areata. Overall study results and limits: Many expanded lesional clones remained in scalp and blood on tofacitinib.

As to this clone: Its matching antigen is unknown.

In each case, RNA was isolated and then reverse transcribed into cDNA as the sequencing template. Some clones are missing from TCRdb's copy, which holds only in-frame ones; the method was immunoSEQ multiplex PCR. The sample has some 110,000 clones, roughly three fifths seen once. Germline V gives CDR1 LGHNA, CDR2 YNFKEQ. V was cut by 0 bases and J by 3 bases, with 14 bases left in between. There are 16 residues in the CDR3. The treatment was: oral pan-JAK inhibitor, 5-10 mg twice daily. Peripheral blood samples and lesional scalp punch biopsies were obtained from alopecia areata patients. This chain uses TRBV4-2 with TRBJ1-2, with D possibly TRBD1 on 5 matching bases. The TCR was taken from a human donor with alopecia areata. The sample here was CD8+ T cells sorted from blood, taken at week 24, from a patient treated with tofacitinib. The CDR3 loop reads CASSQDWQGKDYGYTF. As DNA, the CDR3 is TGTGCCAGCAGCCAAGATTGGCAGGGAAAGGACTATGGCTACACCTTC.